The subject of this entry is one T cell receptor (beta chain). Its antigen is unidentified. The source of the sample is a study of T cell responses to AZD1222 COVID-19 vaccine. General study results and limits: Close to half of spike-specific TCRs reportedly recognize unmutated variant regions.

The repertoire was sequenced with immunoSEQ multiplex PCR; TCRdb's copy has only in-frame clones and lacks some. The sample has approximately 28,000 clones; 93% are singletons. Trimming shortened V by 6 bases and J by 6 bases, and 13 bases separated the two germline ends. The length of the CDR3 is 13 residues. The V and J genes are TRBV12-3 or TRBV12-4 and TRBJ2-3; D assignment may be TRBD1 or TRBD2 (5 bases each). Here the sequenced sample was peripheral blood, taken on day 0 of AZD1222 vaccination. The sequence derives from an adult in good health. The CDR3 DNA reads TGTGCCAGCAGCCCCCAAGGGACGGATACGCAGTATTTT. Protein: CASSPQGTDTQYF.